This T cell receptor beta chain originates from a study of regulatory T cells in long-lasting Graves disease. Germline values: CDR1 MNHNS, CDR2 SASEGT. J gave up 2 bases and V 5 bases, and 2 bases lay outside the gene matches. The CDR3 has 13 amino acids. Assembly of TCR beta libraries relied on iRepertoire HTBI primers together with Arm-PCR of CDR3 regions. One entry per CDR3 protein results from TCRdb running MiXCR on the multiplex PCR reads. Altogether about 440,000 distinct CDR3 sequences are present, just under 15% being singletons, with the ten largest covering over 15%. The time point denotes: newly diagnosed GD, antithyroid drugs for less than 3 months. PBMC-extracted RNA yielded the TCR library. Ten or more counts support this clonotype. The sample was also reused in another study, on T cells in Graves' hyperthyroidism and ophthalmopathy. That paper notes: Graves' hyperthyroidism qualified as stable when ophthalmopathy did not progress within 18 months.

Source: peripheral blood mononuclear cells (PBMCs), taken at new diagnosis, from a patient treated with antithyroid drugs. The sequence derives from a woman in her 30s with Graves disease. The chain links TRBV6-1 to TRBJ1-2; TRBD1 matches 7 bases. CDR3 sequence: CASSRGQNYGYTF. CDR3 sequence (DNA): TGTGCCAGCAGTAGGGGACAGAACTATGGCTACACCTTC.